The 21 T cell receptor beta chains given below trace back to one sample, sequenced in a study of blood T cell repertoires in COVID-19. Measured with immunoSEQ multiplex PCR; TCRdb has only the in-frame clones, and not every one. The data contain 90,000 or so clones, about 92% of them singletons. The sample was peripheral blood. These receptors all stem from a man aged 18 to 35 with COVID-19, enrolled during active disease.

The rearrangement joins TRBV5-8 to TRBJ1-5; D call uncertain. With 4 bases removed from V and 6 bases from J, the gap between germline ends came to 11 bases. Germline V gene lookup returns CDR1 SGHTS and CDR2 YDEGEE. This CDR3 has 13 amino acids. As DNA, the CDR3 is TGTGCCAGCAGCAGAATCAGTTTTCAGCCCCAGCATTTT. It codes for CASSRISFQPQHF.

The gene calls are TRBV10-3 and TRBJ2-5; the match to TRBD1 covers 8 bases. V lost 6 bases and J lost 4; bases outside the gene matches: 13. Germline values: CDR1 ENHRY, CDR2 SYGVKD. This CDR3 is 16 amino acids long. The CDR3 nucleotides read TGTGCCATCAGCCCAGGACAGGGCGAAGCCCCAGAGACCCAGTACTTC. Translation gives CAISPGQGEAPETQYF.

The V and J genes are TRBV29-1 and TRBJ2-1, with TRBD1 matching over 10 bases. The germline CDR1 and CDR2 sequences are SQVTM and ANQGSEA. V shed 4 bases, J shed 5 bases, and the junction held 5 bases outside the gene matches. CDR3 length: 14 amino acids. The CDR3 region is CSVARDRGHNEQFF. As DNA, the CDR3 is TGCAGCGTTGCTCGGGACAGGGGCCACAATGAGCAGTTCTTC.

The gene calls are TRBV30 and TRBJ2-7; 7 bases are shared with TRBD2. CDR1 and CDR2 from the germline V gene are GTSNPN and SVGIG (reference sequence). V gave up 0 bases and J gave up 4 bases; unmatched junction bases: 3. The CDR3 covers 13 residues. CDR3 coding DNA: TGTGCCTGGAGTGTAGCGGGACGATACGAGCAGTACTTC. This encodes CAWSVAGRYEQYF.

V usage is TRBV7-9 and J usage is TRBJ1-1; D is unresolved. This CDR3 has 18 amino acids. V was shortened by 1 base and J by 0 bases, with 18 bases between the two germline ends. Germline CDR1 SEHNR, CDR2 FQNEAQ (reference sequence). The CDR3 bases are TGTGCCAGCAGCTTAGAGAGGATCGGGAGCCCCATGAACACTGAAGCTTTCTTT. Translating it yields CASSLERIGSPMNTEAFF.

This clone has a single count. V gene TRBV18 combines with J gene TRBJ2-1; 9 bases align to TRBD2. Germline CDR1 is KGHSH and CDR2 is LQKENI. The CDR3 totals 13 residues. V lost 5 bases and J lost 10; bases outside the gene matches: 6. The DNA for the CDR3 is TGTGCCAGCTCATTAGCGGGAGAGGGGGAGCAGTTCTTC. Protein sequence: CASSLAGEGEQFF.

The V gene is TRBV12-3 or TRBV12-4, the J gene TRBJ1-2; D unclear. Trimming cost V 5 bases and J 7 bases, with 11 bases left between them. The CDR3 spans 12 residues. The CDR3 region is CASSRSSGGYTF. Here the CDR3 DNA reads TGTGCCAGCAGTCGATCATCGGGTGGCTACACCTTC.

In its sample, this clone was seen once. V is TRBV15 and J is TRBJ2-5; 7 bases agree with TRBD1. Germline CDR1 and CDR2: LNHNV and YYDKDF (reference sequence). CDR3 length: 16 residues. V dropped 3 bases and J dropped 4; count of bases not matched to a gene: 11. Here the CDR3 DNA reads TGTGCCACCAGCAGTGACAGGGTTGTTGGTCGAGAGACCCAGTACTTC. Residues: CATSSDRVVGRETQYF.

The V and J genes are TRBV5-3 and TRBJ2-7; possibly TRBD2 for D (5 bases). TRBV5-3 is an ORF, with its function uncertain. V lost 5 bases, J lost 4 bases, and 19 bases lay in between. This CDR3 comprises 15 residues. The CDR3 sequence: CARRPRREWSYEQYF. The CDR3 nucleotides read TGTGCCAGAAGACCCCGAAGGGAGTGGTCGTACGAGCAGTACTTC.

V usage is TRBV7-2 and J usage is TRBJ2-5; 10 bases line up with TRBD2. In germline, CDR1 is SGHTA, CDR2 FQGNSA. The V segment lost 2 bases and the J segment 1 base; nucleotides outside the gene matches: 4. There are 16 residues in the CDR3. The CDR3 is CASSLRSGRVQETQYF. DNA for the CDR3: TGTGCCAGCAGCTTAAGAAGCGGGAGGGTCCAAGAGACCCAGTACTTC.

This chain connects TRBV13 to TRBJ2-3, with 8 bases lining up with TRBD1. CDR3 size: 15 residues. V shed 2 bases and J 8 bases; nucleotides not matched to a gene: 9. Germline loops: CDR1 PRHDT, CDR2 FYEKMQ (reference sequence). The CDR3 nucleotides are TGTGCCAGCAGCTTATTGCAGGACAGGGAGCGTACGCAGTATTTT. This sequence encodes CASSLLQDRERTQYF. The whole variable domain, filled in from reference TRBV13 and TRBJ2-3, reads AAGVIQSPRHLIKEKRETATLKCYPIPRHDTVYWYQQGPGQDPQFLISFYEKMQSDKGSIPDRFSAQQFSDYHSELNMSSLELGDSALYFCASSLLQDRERTQYFGPGTRLTVL.

This sequence joins TRBV27 and TRBJ2-2; 9 bases agree with TRBD1. The J segment lost 4 bases and the V segment lost 6 bases, leaving 12 bases of the junction unmatched. CDR1 is MNHEY and CDR2 is SMNVEV in the germline V gene (reference sequence). This CDR3 contains 17 residues. The CDR3 region is CASRSRNRGRSTGELFF. CDR3 DNA: TGTGCCAGCAGATCCCGTAACAGGGGGCGGTCCACCGGGGAGCTGTTTTTT.

The CDR3 nucleotides are TGTGCCAGCAGTTATGGCCCCAGGGGGCAGGATCAGCCCCAGCATTTT. Its protein product is CASSYGPRGQDQPQHF. The V gene is TRBV6-5, the J gene TRBJ1-5; TRBD1 matches 8 bases. Looked up from germline, CDR1 is MNHEY and CDR2 is SVGAGI. The trim removed 3 bases at V and 5 bases at J, leaving 9 bases unmatched. This CDR3 contains 16 residues.

Turning to this clone: The junction departs from germline at one end; a sequencing error may be responsible. The gene calls are TRBV7-9 and TRBJ1-4; perhaps TRBD1 as D (6 bases). In germline, CDR1 is SEHNR, CDR2 FQNEAQ (reference sequence). This CDR3 region has 15 residues. CDR3 in amino acids: CASSLGGRVNEKLLF. The CDR3 nucleotides are TGTGCCAGCAGCTTAGGGGGGCGTGTTAATGAAAAACTGCTTTTT.

V is TRBV3-1 (or the pseudogene TRBV3-2) and J is TRBJ2-1; tentatively, D is TRBD2 (6 bases). Germline CDR1 is LGHDT and CDR2 is YNNKEL (reference sequence). The CDR3 extends over 15 amino acids. V gave up 1 base and J gave up 2 bases, with 9 bases separating them. The CDR3 bases are TGTGCCAGCAGCCAAGTAGCGGTAACCTACAATGAGCAGTTCTTC. Protein sequence: CASSQVAVTYNEQFF.

The chain is built from TRBV6-6 and TRBJ2-1; TRBD2 agrees at 14 bases. The CDR3 is made up of 16 amino acids. The ends lost 7 bases at V and 3 bases at J; junction bases unmatched: 5. Per the germline V gene, CDR1 is MNHNY and CDR2 is SVGAGI (reference sequence). As DNA, the CDR3 is TGTGCCAGCAACAGACTAGCGGGAGGGAACTACAATGAGCAGTTCTTC. Translating gives CASNRLAGGNYNEQFF.

The J gene is TRBJ1-3, the V gene TRBV11-3; 7 bases match TRBD1. V was clipped by 1 base and J by 1 base; unmatched bases: 4. Per the germline V gene, CDR1 is SGHNT and CDR2 is YENEEA. This CDR3 has 16 residues. The DNA for the CDR3 is TGTGCCAGCAGCTTAGTTCAGGGGGGATCTGGAAACACCATATATTTT. It specifies CASSLVQGGSGNTIYF. The whole variable domain, filled in from reference TRBV11-3 and TRBJ1-3, reads EAGVVQSPRYKIIEKKQPVAFWCNPISGHNTLYWYLQNLGQGPELLIRYENEEAVDDSQLPKDRFSAERLKGVDSTLKIQPAELGDSAVYLCASSLVQGGSGNTIYFGEGSWLTVV.

The chain recombines TRBV7-2 with TRBJ2-1, with 13 bases aligning to TRBD2. This CDR3 is 17 amino acids long. The junction had 10 bases not matched to a gene; V was cut back by 5 bases and J by 6 bases. Germline V gene lookup returns CDR1 SGHTA and CDR2 FQGNSA. CDR3 DNA sequence: TGTGCCAGCAGCCCCACTTGGACTAGCGGGAGACCCAATGAGCAGTTCTTC. This codes for CASSPTWTSGRPNEQFF.

This chain connects TRBV4-1 to TRBJ2-7, with 9 nucleotides matching TRBD2. CDR1 and CDR2 from the germline V gene are MGHRA and YSYEKL. CDR3 size: 14 residues. V gave up 2 bases and J gave up 3 bases; unmatched junction bases: 2. The DNA for the CDR3 is TGCGCCAGCAGCCAATCAGCGGGAGGCTACGAGCAGTACTTC. Encoded protein: CASSQSAGGYEQYF.

The gene calls are TRBV7-6 and TRBJ1-3; the D is unclear. This CDR3 has 14 amino acids. CDR1 and CDR2 (germline): SGHVS, FNYEAQ. The germline V and J ends were trimmed by 1 base and 0 bases, with 4 bases remaining between them. CDR3 in DNA: TGTGCCAGCAGCTTAGTTAGCTCTGGAAACACCATATATTTT. The encoded protein is CASSLVSSGNTIYF.

In nucleotides, the CDR3 is TGCAGCGCCCGACTAGCGGGAGTTAGCAAACCCTACGAGCAGTACTTC. Translated: CSARLAGVSKPYEQYF. V gene TRBV29-1 combines with J gene TRBJ2-7; TRBD2 matches at 12 bases. This CDR3 is built from 16 residues. From germline, CDR1 is SQVTM and CDR2 ANQGSEA. V was pared by 7 bases and J by 2 bases, with 12 bases of the junction left unmatched.